This T cell receptor (beta chain) is drawn from a study of blood T cell repertoires in COVID-19. The trim removed 2 bases at V and 3 bases at J, leaving 6 bases unmatched. Germline assignment: CDR1 SGHNT and CDR2 YENEEA. The CDR3 loop spans 17 amino acids. TCRdb's table, derived via immunoSEQ multiplex PCR, lists solely in-frame clones and lacks some. This sample carries approximately 60,000 clones, roughly 80% of them seen once, and the ten largest clones take around a fifth. Sequenced: peripheral blood. The clonotype comes from an older woman with acute or convalescent COVID-19. This chain uses TRBV11-3 with TRBJ2-3; 12 bases fit TRBD1. The CDR3 DNA sequence: TGTGCCAGCAGCTTAAGAACGGGACAGGGGGCGACAGATACGCAGTATTTT. Encoded protein: CASSLRTGQGATDTQYF. Looking up the rest from reference TRBV11-3 and TRBJ2-3 gives the full variable domain: EAGVVQSPRYKIIEKKQPVAFWCNPISGHNTLYWYLQNLGQGPELLIRYENEEAVDDSQLPKDRFSAERLKGVDSTLKIQPAELGDSAVYLCASSLRTGQGATDTQYFGPGTRLTVL.